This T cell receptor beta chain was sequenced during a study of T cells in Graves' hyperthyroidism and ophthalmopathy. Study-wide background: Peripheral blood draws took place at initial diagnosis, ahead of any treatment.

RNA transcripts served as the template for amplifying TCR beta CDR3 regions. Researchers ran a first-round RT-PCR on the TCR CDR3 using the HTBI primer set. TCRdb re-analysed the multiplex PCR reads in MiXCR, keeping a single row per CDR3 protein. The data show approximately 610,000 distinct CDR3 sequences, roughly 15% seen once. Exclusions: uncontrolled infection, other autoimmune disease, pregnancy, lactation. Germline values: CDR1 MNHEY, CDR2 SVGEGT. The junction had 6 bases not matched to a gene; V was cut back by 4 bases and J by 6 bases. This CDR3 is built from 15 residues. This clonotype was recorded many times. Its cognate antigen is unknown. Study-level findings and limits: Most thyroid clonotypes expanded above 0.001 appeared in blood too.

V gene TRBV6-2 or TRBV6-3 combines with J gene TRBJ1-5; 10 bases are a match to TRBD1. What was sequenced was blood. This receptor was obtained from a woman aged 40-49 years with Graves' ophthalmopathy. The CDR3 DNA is TGTGCCAGCAGTTGGGGGACAGGGGAAGCTCAGCCCCAGCATTTT. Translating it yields CASSWGTGEAQPQHF.